Presented here are 18 T cell receptor beta chains from one specimen sequenced in a study of T cell changes during pregnancy in multiple sclerosis. Sequenced by immunoSEQ multiplex PCR; TCRdb stores in-frame clones only, minus some. The data contain approximately 100,000 clones, around 93% of them singletons. The sequenced sample was peripheral blood, obtained before pregnancy. The receptor source for this set is a female donor with multiple sclerosis, enrolled in a pregnancy study.

The V gene is TRBV28, the J gene TRBJ1-2, with 10 bases identical to TRBD1. In germline, CDR1 is MDHEN, CDR2 SYDVKM. The CDR3 consists of 16 residues. V lost 3 bases to trimming and J lost 2 bases; unmatched junction nucleotides: 6. The CDR3 nucleotides read TGTGCCAGCAGTTTCCCCCCGGGACAGGGGAACTATGGCTACACCTTC. Residues: CASSFPPGQGNYGYTF.

The V gene is TRBV7-8, the J gene TRBJ2-2, with 9 nucleotides matching TRBD2. CDR1 and CDR2 (germline): SGHVS, FQNEAQ. This CDR3 spans 16 amino acids. The V segment lost 1 base and the J segment 4 bases; nucleotides outside the gene matches: 4. CDR3 in amino acids: CASSLELAGLTGELFF. As DNA, the CDR3 is TGTGCCAGCAGCTTAGAACTAGCGGGTCTCACCGGGGAGCTGTTTTTT.

The V and J genes are TRBV4-1 and TRBJ1-4, with D perhaps TRBD1 (6 bases). Per germline, CDR1 MGHRA and CDR2 YSYEKL. V lost 6 bases and J lost 0, with 17 bases in between. This CDR3 region has 17 residues. CDR3 nucleotide sequence: TGCGCCAGCAGAAAACTCCGGGACACCGCAACTAATGAAAAACTGTTTTTT. Encoded protein: CASRKLRDTATNEKLFF.

V is TRBV2 and J is TRBJ2-1; D gene uncertain. In germline, CDR1 is SNHLY, CDR2 FYNNEI. The V end was cut by 3 bases, the J end by 0 bases, with 12 bases between. This CDR3 comprises 16 residues. In nucleotides, the CDR3 is TGTGCCAGCAGTGACGATTTCCTCAGCTCCTACAATGAGCAGTTCTTC. Encoded protein: CASSDDFLSSYNEQFF. Full variable domain (remainder filled in from reference TRBV2 and TRBJ2-1): EPEVTQTPSHQVTQMGQEVILRCVPISNHLYFYWYRQILGQKVEFLVSFYNNEISEKSEIFDDQFSVERPDGSNFTLKIRSTKLEDSAMYFCASSDDFLSSYNEQFFGPGTRLTVL.

The rearrangement joins TRBV6-1 to TRBJ2-2; 8 bases are a match to TRBD1. The J segment lost 7 bases and the V segment lost 3 bases, leaving 7 bases of the junction unmatched. The CDR3 is made up of 15 amino acids. CDR1 MNHNS and CDR2 SASEGT come from the germline V gene. CDR3 region: CASSDQGAGNGELFF. CDR3 nucleotides: TGTGCCAGCAGTGACCAGGGGGCTGGAAACGGGGAGCTGTTTTTT.

The V call is TRBV5-1, the J call TRBJ2-7, with 10 bases identical to TRBD1. V gave up 1 base and J gave up 5 bases; unmatched junction bases: 6. This CDR3 comprises 15 residues. Germline values: CDR1 SGHRS, CDR2 YFSETQ. The CDR3, as DNA: TGCGCCAGCAGCTTGAGGACAGGGGGTGTCAACGAGCAGTACTTC. Its translation: CASSLRTGGVNEQYF.

This clone was recorded only once. The chain carries TRBV28 and TRBJ2-7, with 12 bases lining up with TRBD1. The CDR3 covers 13 residues. The junction had 9 bases not matched to a gene; V was cut back by 7 bases and J by 11 bases. Germline V gene lookup returns CDR1 MDHEN and CDR2 SYDVKM. CDR3 DNA sequence: TGTGCCAGCACCGGGGACAGGGGGCTGGGGGAGTACTTC. This encodes CASTGDRGLGEYF. Complete variable domain (other parts from reference TRBV28 and TRBJ2-7): DVKVTQSSRYLVKRTGEKVFLECVQDMDHENMFWYRQDPGLGLRLIYFSYDVKMKEKGDIPEGYSVSREKKERFSLILESASTNQTSMYLCASTGDRGLGEYFGPGTRLTVT.

The gene calls are TRBV2 and TRBJ2-2; 8 nucleotides align to TRBD1. Germline loops: CDR1 SNHLY, CDR2 FYNNEI. This CDR3 contains 15 residues. V lost 3 bases to trimming and J lost 5 bases; unmatched junction nucleotides: 5. CDR3 protein: CASSEVRGHTGELFF. The DNA for the CDR3 is TGTGCCAGCAGTGAGGTCAGGGGGCATACCGGGGAGCTGTTTTTT.

This chain connects TRBV30 to TRBJ2-7, with 7 nucleotides matching TRBD2. The germline V gene has CDR1 GTSNPN and CDR2 SVGIG (reference sequence). Unmatched junction bases numbered 5, after V lost 1 base and J lost 2 bases. The CDR3 consists of 14 residues. The CDR3 DNA is TGTGCCTGGAGTGGCGGGGCGGGAGCCTACGAGCAGTACTTC. This codes for CAWSGGAGAYEQYF.

This chain links TRBV4-2 with TRBJ2-1; 9 bases fit TRBD2. This CDR3 region has 16 residues. Germline values: CDR1 LGHNA, CDR2 YNFKEQ. The trim removed 3 bases at V and 7 bases at J, leaving 10 bases unmatched. The CDR3 protein is CASSHRREGLLNEQFF. The CDR3 nucleotides are TGTGCCAGCAGCCACAGGCGGGAGGGCCTCTTAAATGAGCAGTTCTTC.

The chain couples TRBV5-1 to TRBJ1-4; a possible D gene is TRBD1 (5 bases). The CDR3 runs 14 residues. Trimming cost V 0 bases and J 7 bases, with 10 bases left between them. In germline, CDR1 is SGHRS, CDR2 YFSETQ. The CDR3 protein is CASSLGGGGEKLFF. The CDR3, as DNA: TGCGCCAGCAGCTTGGGCGGGGGGGGTGAAAAACTGTTTTTT.

The chain carries TRBV19 and TRBJ1-1; D might be TRBD1 (6 bases). CDR1 is LNHDA, CDR2 SQIVND, per germline (reference sequence). The germline V and J ends were trimmed by 6 bases and 0 bases, with 17 bases remaining between them. CDR3 size: 16 residues. Here the CDR3 reads CASRGAGFGMNTEAFF. The CDR3 coding sequence is TGTGCCAGTAGGGGGGCGGGCTTCGGTATGAACACTGAAGCTTTCTTT.

The chain is built from TRBV27 and TRBJ2-7; weak D call: TRBD2 (6 bases). Deletions cut 5 bases from V and 9 bases from J, with 23 bases between. This CDR3 spans 15 amino acids. CDR1 is MNHEY and CDR2 is SMNVEV in the germline V gene (reference sequence). This CDR3 reads CASSPSERTIYGQYF. The CDR3, as DNA: TGTGCCAGCAGTCCCTCCGAACGGACTATTTATGGGCAGTACTTC.

This rearrangement joins TRBV5-1 to TRBJ2-1, with D hard to call. The CDR3 is 14 residues long. Germline CDR1 and CDR2: SGHRS and YFSETQ. Trimming shortened V by 1 base and J by 0 bases, and 5 bases separated the two germline ends. DNA of the CDR3: TGCGCCAGCAGCTTGTCCAACTCCTACAATGAGCAGTTCTTC. Amino acid sequence: CASSLSNSYNEQFF.

Of note for this clone: The same CDR3 also results from other DNA sequences found in this sample. This chain links TRBV28 with TRBJ1-5, with a possible D match to TRBD1 (6 bases). Between the trimmed V and J ends, which lost 3 bases and 4 bases, there was a span of 13 bases. CDR1 and CDR2 from the germline V gene are MDHEN and SYDVKM. There are 15 residues in the CDR3. Here the CDR3 reads CASSLGTGLNQPQHF. DNA of the CDR3: TGTGCCAGCAGTTTGGGAACAGGGTTGAATCAGCCCCAGCATTTT.

The chain joins TRBV4-1 to TRBJ1-5; perhaps TRBD1 as D (6 bases). Trimming pared 1 base from V and 7 bases from J, leaving 11 bases between. There are 14 residues in the CDR3. Per the germline V gene, CDR1 is MGHRA and CDR2 is YSYEKL. In nucleotides, the CDR3 is TGCGCCAGCAGCCAAGCCGGGACACGGCAGCCCCAGCATTTT. Its protein is CASSQAGTRQPQHF.

This clone was detected once. J is TRBJ2-5 and V is TRBV19; D unresolved. CDR1 and CDR2 from the germline V gene are LNHDA and SQIVND (reference sequence). This CDR3 comprises 13 residues. The germline V and J ends were trimmed by 1 base and 4 bases, with 7 bases remaining between them. Here the CDR3 reads CASSIGGTETQYF. CDR3 DNA: TGTGCCAGTAGTATAGGCGGCACAGAGACCCAGTACTTC.

This clone was observed once. This rearrangement joins TRBV6-1 to TRBJ2-7; D not certain. This CDR3 spans 13 amino acids. Looked up from germline, CDR1 is MNHNS and CDR2 is SASEGT. The germline V and J ends were trimmed by 1 base and 0 bases, with 4 bases remaining between them. The CDR3 bases are TGTGCCAGCAGTGAAGGCAGCTCCTACGAGCAGTACTTC. It is translated as CASSEGSSYEQYF.